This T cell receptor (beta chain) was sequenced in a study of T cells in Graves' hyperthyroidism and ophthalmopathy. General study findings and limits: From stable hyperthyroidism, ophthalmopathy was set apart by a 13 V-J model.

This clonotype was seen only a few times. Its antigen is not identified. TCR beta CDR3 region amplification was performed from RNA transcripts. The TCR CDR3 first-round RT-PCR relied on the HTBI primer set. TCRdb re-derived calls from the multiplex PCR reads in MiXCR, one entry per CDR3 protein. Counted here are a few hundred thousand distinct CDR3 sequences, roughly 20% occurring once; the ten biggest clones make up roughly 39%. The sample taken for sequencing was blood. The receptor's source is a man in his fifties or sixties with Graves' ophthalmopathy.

CDR3 in DNA: TGTGCCACCAGCAGAGCAGGGATGGAAGGCTACACCTTC. Its translation is CATSRAGMEGYTF. This chain links TRBV15 with TRBJ1-2; D possibly corresponds to TRBD1 (5 bases). Trimming stripped 1 base from V and 8 bases from J, with 11 bases between. Germline CDR1 LNHNV, CDR2 YYDKDF (reference sequence). This CDR3 is 13 amino acids long.